This is a list of T cell receptor beta chains from one sample in a study of T cell changes during pregnancy in multiple sclerosis. Some clones are missing from TCRdb's copy, which holds only in-frame ones; the method was immunoSEQ multiplex PCR. Of roughly 93,000 clones detected, around 90% appear once; the ten largest clones hold approximately 2.2%. Sequenced material: peripheral blood, taken after pregnancy. These receptors all come from a female donor in good health, enrolled as a control in a pregnancy study. The CDR3 runs from the conserved cysteine through the conserved F or W.

v_gene: TRBV7-2
len: 14
CDR3aa: CASSLSGESYGYTF

v_gene: TRBV6-6
len: 14
CDR3aa: CASSYELTGYEQYF

v_gene: TRBV18
len: 17
CDR3aa: CASSPRSALEGANVLTF

v_gene: TRBV9
len: 15
CDR3aa: CASSLSGGVGDTQYF

v_gene: TRBV7-9
len: 12
CDR3aa: CASSEGYQPQHF

v_gene: TRBV2
len: 11
CDR3aa: CASSETREQFF

v_gene: TRBV6-4
len: 16
CDR3aa: CASSTELGGGTDTQYF

v_gene: TRBV10-3
len: 14
CDR3aa: CAITKTGNTGELFF

v_gene: TRBV28
len: 14
CDR3aa: CASSSPTGGNEQYF

v_gene: TRBV10-2
len: 15
CDR3aa: CASSALGLNSYEQYF

v_gene: TRBV5-1
len: 17
CDR3aa: CASSLWKREAYQETQYF

v_gene: TRBV6-4
len: 16
CDR3aa: CASSDKDRGAVEEAFF

v_gene: TRBV7-6
len: 14
CDR3aa: CASSALAGQETQYF

v_gene: TRBV6-1
len: 12
CDR3aa: CASDRADTEAFF

v_gene: TRBV15
len: 12
CDR3aa: CATSKREETQYF

v_gene: TRBV7-9
len: 16
CDR3aa: CASSPPLAGGTDTQYF

v_gene: TRBV18
len: 14
CDR3aa: CASSGTGVSYEQYF

v_gene: TRBV6-5
len: 16
CDR3aa: CASSYGLSRQVKKLFF

v_gene: TRBV7-9
len: 15
CDR3aa: CASSFGTGTSYEQYF

v_gene: TRBV11-3
len: 18
CDR3aa: CASSLAIRVSATNEKLFF

v_gene: TRBV20-1
len: 11
CDR3aa: CSARDGGLAFF

v_gene: TRBV6-6
len: 14
CDR3aa: CASSRAGDVNEQFF

v_gene: TRBV12-5
len: 13
CDR3aa: CASGSDPGQPQHF

v_gene: TRBV5-8
len: 15
CDR3aa: CASSRRGSGNNEQFF

v_gene: TRBV7-9
len: 14
CDR3aa: CASSHPPGEETQYF

v_gene: TRBV5-1
len: 17
CDR3aa: CASSFSGGEATNEKLFF

v_gene: TRBV27
len: 15
CDR3aa: CASSPTGTGGDEQYF

v_gene: TRBV5-1
len: 13
CDR3aa: CASSLATLYEQYF

v_gene: TRBV7-2
len: 14
CDR3aa: CASSPGGSYNEQFF

v_gene: TRBV19
len: 14
CDR3aa: CASSIVSGANVLTF

v_gene: TRBV6-1
len: 14
CDR3aa: CASRVRDRAYEQYF

v_gene: TRBV6-5
len: 13
CDR3aa: CASRTGAFYGYTF

v_gene: TRBV5-1
len: 16
CDR3aa: CASSLWGAGQKNIQYF

v_gene: TRBV5-6
len: 16
CDR3aa: CASSASGTGGRNTIYF

v_gene: TRBV23-1
len: 16
CDR3aa: CASSPRTGFGSDTQYF

v_gene: TRBV9
len: 14
CDR3aa: CASSPQPRGTEAFF

v_gene: TRBV28
len: 15
CDR3aa: CASSNLQLSNQPQHF